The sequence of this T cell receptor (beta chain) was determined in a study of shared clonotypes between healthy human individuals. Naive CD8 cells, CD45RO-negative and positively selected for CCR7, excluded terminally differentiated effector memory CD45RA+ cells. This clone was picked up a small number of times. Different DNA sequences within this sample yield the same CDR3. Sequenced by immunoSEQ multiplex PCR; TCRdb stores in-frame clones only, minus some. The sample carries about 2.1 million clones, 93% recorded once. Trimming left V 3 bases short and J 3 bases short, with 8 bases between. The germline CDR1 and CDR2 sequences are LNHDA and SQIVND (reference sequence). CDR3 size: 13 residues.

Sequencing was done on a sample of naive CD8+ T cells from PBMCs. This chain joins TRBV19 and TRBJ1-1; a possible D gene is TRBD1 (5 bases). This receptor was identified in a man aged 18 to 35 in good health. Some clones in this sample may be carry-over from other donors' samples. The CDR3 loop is CASSIGAHTEAFF. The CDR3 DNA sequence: TGTGCCAGTAGTATTGGGGCGCACACTGAAGCTTTCTTT.